The 17 T cell receptor beta chains below were found in one sample sequenced in a study of T cells after yellow fever vaccination. MiXCR, run by TCRdb on the 5' RACE reads, gives a single entry per CDR3 protein. The table includes tens of thousands of distinct CDR3 sequences, about 7.3% detected once. The material sequenced was CD8+ T cells sorted from PBMCs, taken 9 to 10 days after the first yellow fever vaccination. The receptors were sampled from a man aged 18 to 29 who received the YFV17D yellow fever vaccine.

This clonotype was counted many times. V usage is TRBV3-1 and J usage is TRBJ2-1, with D possibly matching TRBD2 (5 bases). Trimming removed 4 bases from V and 5 bases from J, with 15 bases in between. The germline V gene has CDR1 LGHDT and CDR2 YNNKEL (reference sequence). The CDR3 spans 15 residues. CDR3 nucleotide sequence: TGTGCCAGCAGCCCTCTAGAGGGTCTAAACAATGAGCAGTTCTTC. Translating it yields CASSPLEGLNNEQFF.

This clonotype was counted ten times or more. The V call is TRBV29-1, the J call TRBJ2-7; D is perhaps TRBD1 (6 bases). CDR1 is SQVTM, CDR2 ANQGSEA, per germline. V was clipped by 7 bases and J by 0 bases, with 10 bases between them. The CDR3 has 12 amino acids. In DNA form, the CDR3 reads TGCAGCGCGAGGGACATCTCCTACGAGCAGTACTTC. Translating it yields CSARDISYEQYF.

This clonotype was counted between two and nine times. The chain joins TRBV7-6 to TRBJ2-7; 8 bases are a match to TRBD2. In germline, CDR1 is SGHVS, CDR2 FNYEAQ. J was trimmed by 1 base and V by 3 bases; bases with no gene match: 2. This CDR3 comprises 14 residues. The CDR3 DNA follows: TGTGCCAGCAGCTTCGGACTAGCATCCTACGAGCAGTACTTC. Protein sequence: CASSFGLASYEQYF.

This rearrangement joins TRBV7-6 to TRBJ2-3; a possible D gene is TRBD2 (5 bases). CDR1 and CDR2 from the germline V gene are SGHVS and FNYEAQ. V was cut by 5 bases and J by 2 bases, with 17 bases left in between. The CDR3 is 16 residues long. Here the CDR3 reads CASSLYGELYTDTQYF. The CDR3, as DNA: TGTGCCAGCAGCCTATATGGGGAGTTATACACAGATACGCAGTATTTT.

The chain is built from TRBV6-2 or TRBV6-3 and TRBJ2-2; TRBD1 agrees at 7 bases. Per germline, CDR1 MNHEY and CDR2 SVGEGT. The CDR3 has 20 amino acids. The junction had 13 bases not matched to a gene; V was cut back by 0 bases and J by 0 bases. In DNA, the CDR3 is TGTGCCAGCAGTTACTCGAGACAGGGCCTAAAACTACCGAACACCGGGGAGCTGTTTTTT. Its translation: CASSYSRQGLKLPNTGELFF.

This clonotype was seen only a few times. This chain uses TRBV2 with TRBJ2-2, with no clear D. This CDR3 spans 13 amino acids. Trimming left V 7 bases short and J 0 bases short, with 6 bases between. CDR1 is SNHLY, CDR2 FYNNEI, per germline. CDR3 sequence reads: CASIRPNTGELFF. CDR3 DNA: TGTGCCAGCATACGCCCGAACACCGGGGAGCTGTTTTTT.

This clonotype has only a few counts. The gene calls are TRBV6-1 and TRBJ2-3; D is unclear. The V gene lost 3 bases and the J gene lost 15 bases, with 22 bases spanning the gap. Germline V gene sequence: CDR1 MNHNS, CDR2 SASEGT. This CDR3 has 14 amino acids. CDR3: CASSDRVDVRRSYF. The CDR3, as DNA: TGTGCCAGCAGTGACCGGGTCGACGTTCGAAGAAGCTATTTT.

This clonotype was recorded at least ten times. V and J are TRBV7-6 and TRBJ2-1, with TRBD2 matching over 11 bases. V shed 5 bases, J shed 3 bases, and the junction held 6 bases outside the gene matches. The germline V gene encodes CDR1 SGHVS and CDR2 FNYEAQ. The CDR3 length is 16 residues. The CDR3 region has the DNA TGTGCCAGCAGCCGTACTAGCGGGGGTCTCTACAATGAGCAGTTCTTC. Translation: CASSRTSGGLYNEQFF.

The V gene is TRBV6-2 or TRBV6-3, the J gene TRBJ2-7; D is uncertain. CDR3 length equals 14 residues. V lost 5 bases and J 1 base, leaving 12 bases between the germline ends. CDR1 and CDR2 from the germline V gene are MNHEY and SVGEGT. The DNA of the CDR3 is TGTGCCAGCAGTGACTTGGCGGTTTCCTACGAGCAGTACTTC. Translating it yields CASSDLAVSYEQYF.

This clonotype was picked up a small number of times. V usage is TRBV7-8 and J usage is TRBJ1-1; no clear D gene. Trimming removed 5 bases at V and 3 bases at J, with 13 bases between. CDR1 is SGHVS and CDR2 is FQNEAQ in the germline V gene. The CDR3 extends over 14 amino acids. The CDR3 here is CASSAHNGDTEAFF. As DNA, the CDR3 is TGTGCCAGCAGCGCGCATAATGGGGACACTGAAGCTTTCTTT.

This clonotype has only a few counts. This chain connects TRBV4-3 to TRBJ2-4; a possible D gene is TRBD2 (6 bases). Trimming removed 0 bases at V and 0 bases at J, with 6 bases between. Per the germline V gene, CDR1 is LGHNA and CDR2 is YSLEER. The CDR3 totals 15 residues. CDR3: CASSQERGAKNIQYF. CDR3 bases: TGCGCCAGCAGCCAAGAGCGGGGAGCCAAAAACATTCAGTACTTC.

The V call is TRBV30, the J call TRBJ1-6; no reliable D call. The length of the CDR3 is 11 residues. Germline V gene data show CDR1 as GTSNPN and CDR2 as SVGIG (reference sequence). Between the trimmed V and J ends, which lost 1 base and 13 bases, there was a span of 8 bases. The CDR3 loop is CAWSAGDPLHF. The CDR3 region has the DNA TGTGCCTGGAGTGCCGGTGACCCCCTCCACTTT.

This clonotype was counted at least ten times. The genes are TRBV20-1 and TRBJ2-7; 7 bases line up with TRBD1. The junction had 7 bases not matched to a gene; V was cut back by 6 bases and J by 2 bases. The CDR3 contains 13 residues. In germline, CDR1 is DFQATT, CDR2 SNEGSKA (reference sequence). The CDR3 reads CSARGQETYEQYV. The CDR3 DNA is TGCAGTGCGCGAGGACAGGAGACCTACGAGCAGTACGTC.

This clonotype was observed a few times. The final CDR3 position lacks the conserved phenylalanine or tryptophan, pointing to a likely read error. The rearrangement joins TRBV4-3 to TRBJ2-5; possible D gene TRBD1, 9 bases. This CDR3 region has 18 residues. Germline V gene data show CDR1 as LGHNA and CDR2 as YSLEER. Trimming removed 0 bases from V and 2 bases from J, with 19 bases in between. This chain's CDR3 is CASSQDGDRVAGQETQYC. As DNA, the CDR3 is TGCGCCAGCAGCCAAGATGGGGACAGGGTAGCGGGACAAGAGACCCAGTACTGC.

The chain carries TRBV6-5 and TRBJ1-2; 7 bases agree with TRBD1. CDR3 size: 15 residues. V lost 2 bases to trimming and J lost 4 bases; unmatched junction nucleotides: 7. The germline CDR1 and CDR2 sequences are MNHEY and SVGAGI. The CDR3 DNA reads as TGTGCCAGCAGTTACGCTGGAGGGACAGCCTATGGCTACACCTTC. It yields the protein CASSYAGGTAYGYTF.

This clonotype was recorded at least ten times. The chain employs TRBV7-6 and TRBJ2-3; D might be TRBD1 or TRBD2, each matching 6 bases. The V and J ends lost 0 bases and 1 base respectively, with 11 bases between them. Germline lookup yields CDR1 SGHVS and CDR2 FNYEAQ. There are 16 residues in the CDR3. The DNA for the CDR3 is TGTGCCAGCAGCTTAGCCCACGGGGGCGGCACAGATACGCAGTATTTT. This codes for CASSLAHGGGTDTQYF. The full variable domain, with the rest looked up from reference TRBV7-6 and TRBJ2-3, is GAGVSQSPRYKVTKRGQDVALRCDPISGHVSLYWYRQALGQGPEFLTYFNYEAQQDKSGLPNDRFSAERPEGSISTLTIQRTEQRDSAMYRCASSLAHGGGTDTQYFGPGTRLTVL.

V and J are TRBV3-1 and TRBJ2-5; D possibly corresponds to TRBD2 (5 bases). Germline assignment: CDR1 LGHDT and CDR2 YNNKEL (reference sequence). The V end lost 3 bases, the J end lost 2 bases, and 13 bases lay between the germline ends. This CDR3 contains 15 residues. This CDR3 is CASSQRPREQETQYF. CDR3 DNA: TGTGCCAGCAGCCAGCGACCGAGGGAACAAGAGACCCAGTACTTC.